This TCR beta chain was sequenced for a study of T-cell reconstitution after alpha-beta-depleted transplantation in children (dated by TCRdb to about 2016). Regarding the research as a whole: T-cell immune reconstitution after TCRalphabeta/CD19-depleted allogeneic hematopoietic cell transplantation in children was quantitatively tracked in the study by means of TCR repertoire profiling. Broader findings and caveats from the paper: Over subsequent months, a decline in hyperexpanded clone frequencies was noted, and after one year, T-cell counts and TCRbeta diversity were mostly ascribed to newly produced T cells. Apparently early alphabetaT-cell count recovery about two months after transplant reportedly relied on only several hundred rapidly expanded clones derived from non-depleted graft cells. In some patients, the high TCRbeta diversity seen at day 60 was put down to recipient T cells and intrathymic progenitors that had survived conditioning.

Library prep was done by PCR. The sequencer was an Illumina HiSeq 2500. To normalize quantification of the TCRbeta repertoire, the TCR libraries were built with molecular barcoding that relied on unique molecular identifiers. The public reads were reprocessed in TCRdb via fastp at Q25 and MiXCR, keeping in-frame beta chains. Each CDR3 protein appears once, grouped with its most common genes and DNA. The sample table records hundreds of thousands of distinct CDR3 sequences; 10% to 15% of these occur just once. The ten most abundant clones make up around 2.2% of the sample. Remarks on this clonotype: The target of this receptor is not known. Base qualities are not provided; no much larger clone lies one nucleotide away.

Per the publication, the treatment or condition label means: allogeneic hematopoietic cell transplantation with graft depleted of TCRalphabeta T cells and CD19 B cells. The children who served as transplant recipients had been given grafts of TCRalphabeta/CD19-depleted allogeneic hematopoietic cells. Trimmed from V: 7 bases; trimmed from J: 7 bases; junction bases lacking a gene match: 7. Inclusive of the bounding cysteine and phenylalanine, the CDR3 is 14 residues long. Only CDR3 DNA is held: 42 bases, read in frame from base 1. CDR1 and CDR2 (ENHRY, SYGVKD) derive from the germline V gene. The material sequenced was PBMCs, mostly from graft donor cells, taken 360 days after TCRalphabeta/CD19-depleted stem cell transplant. The chain is made from TRBV10-3 and TRBJ2-1; 10 bases in the junction line up with TRBD2. The receptor's source is a male patient between 5 and 17 years old who had a stem cell transplant for acute myeloid leukemia, so the T cells may come from the graft donor. The DNA is TGTGCCATCAAGCGGCTAGCGGGAGTGAATGAGCAGTTCTTC. It translates as CAIKRLAGVNEQFF.